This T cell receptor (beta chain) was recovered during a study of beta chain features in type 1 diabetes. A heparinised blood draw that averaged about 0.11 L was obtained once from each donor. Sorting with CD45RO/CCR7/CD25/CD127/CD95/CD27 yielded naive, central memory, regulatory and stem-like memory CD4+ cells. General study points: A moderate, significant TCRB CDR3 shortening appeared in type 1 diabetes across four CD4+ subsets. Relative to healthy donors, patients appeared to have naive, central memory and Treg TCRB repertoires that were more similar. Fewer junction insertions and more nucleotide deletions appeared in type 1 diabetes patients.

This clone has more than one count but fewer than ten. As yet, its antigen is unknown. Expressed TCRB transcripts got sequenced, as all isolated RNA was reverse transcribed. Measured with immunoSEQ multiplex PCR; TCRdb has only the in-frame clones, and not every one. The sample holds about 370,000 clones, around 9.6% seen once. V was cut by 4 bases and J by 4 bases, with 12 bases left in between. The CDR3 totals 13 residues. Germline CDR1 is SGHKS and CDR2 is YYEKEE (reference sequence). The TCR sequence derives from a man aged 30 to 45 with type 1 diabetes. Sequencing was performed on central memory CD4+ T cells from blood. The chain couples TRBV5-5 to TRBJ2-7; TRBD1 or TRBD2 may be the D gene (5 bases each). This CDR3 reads CASSRSWGYEQYF. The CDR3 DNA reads TGTGCCAGCAGCCGCAGCTGGGGGTACGAGCAGTACTTC.